Listed here are 29 T cell receptor beta chains from one sample, sequenced in a study of cytomegalovirus exposure and HLA in healthy donors. The method was immunoSEQ multiplex PCR; TCRdb's version includes in-frame clones alone and lacks a portion of them. The sample includes about 140,000 clones, around 88% of them seen just once. The specimen sequenced was PBMCs. The receptors were sampled from a woman under 30 in good health and CMV-seropositive.

V gene TRBV6-5 combines with J gene TRBJ2-7; 8 bases map to TRBD1. Per the germline V gene, CDR1 is MNHEY and CDR2 is SVGAGI. The J segment lost 6 bases and the V segment lost 1 base, leaving 11 bases of the junction unmatched. The CDR3 is 16 residues long. In nucleotides, the CDR3 is TGTGCCAGCAGTTACTTCCCCCAGGGGGCGCGAGGCGAGCAGTACTTC. Its translation is CASSYFPQGARGEQYF.

V gene TRBV15 combines with J gene TRBJ2-3; TRBD1 matches at 7 bases. The CDR3 contains 17 residues. CDR1 and CDR2 (germline): LNHNV, YYDKDF (reference sequence). The V and J ends lost 0 bases and 2 bases, in that order; junction bases with no gene match: 8. The CDR3 sequence is CATSRDPAGGHTDTQYF. CDR3 nucleotides: TGTGCCACCAGCAGAGATCCCGCAGGGGGTCACACAGATACGCAGTATTTT.

V is TRBV7-2 and J is TRBJ2-5, with D tentatively TRBD2 (5 bases). The CDR3 contains 15 residues. Germline V gene sequence: CDR1 SGHTA, CDR2 FQGNSA. V shed 2 bases and J shed 4 bases, with 14 bases lying between them. CDR3 coding DNA: TGTGCCAGCAGCTTAATACTAGGAGGTCGAGAGACCCAGTACTTC. Its translation: CASSLILGGRETQYF.

This clone came up once. The J gene is TRBJ1-1, the V gene TRBV4-2; D uncertain. CDR1 and CDR2 (germline): LGHNA, YNFKEQ. The V gene lost 0 bases and the J gene lost 4 bases, with 12 bases spanning the gap. The CDR3 consists of 15 residues. In DNA form, the CDR3 reads TGTGCCAGCAGCCAAGATGGCCAGGTTCCCACTGAAGCTTTCTTT. Protein sequence: CASSQDGQVPTEAFF.

The chain joins TRBV27 to TRBJ1-2; no definite D call. The germline CDR1 and CDR2 sequences are MNHEY and SMNVEV (reference sequence). V was shortened by 0 bases and J by 3 bases, with 8 bases between the two germline ends. The CDR3 loop spans 14 amino acids. The CDR3 bases are TGTGCCAGCAGTTTATCTGAGAACGACTATGGCTACACCTTC. It is translated as CASSLSENDYGYTF.

The chain combines TRBV25-1 with TRBJ1-1; 8 bases are shared with TRBD1. Trimming took 2 bases from V and 0 from J; bases not matched to a gene: 5. Looked up from germline, CDR1 is MGHDK and CDR2 is SYGVNS. This CDR3 spans 16 amino acids. The CDR3 here is CASSEIWTGMNTEAFF. CDR3 in DNA: TGTGCCAGCAGTGAAATATGGACAGGGATGAACACTGAAGCTTTCTTT. The variable domain in full, with the rest retrieved from reference TRBV25-1 and TRBJ1-1, is EADIYQTPRYLVIGTGKKITLECSQTMGHDKMYWYQQDPGMELHLIHYSYGVNSTEKGDLSSESTVSRIRTEHFPLTLESARPSHTSQYLCASSEIWTGMNTEAFFGQGTRLTVV.

This chain joins TRBV15 and TRBJ1-2, with D possibly TRBD1 on 5 matching bases. CDR3 length: 13 residues. V was trimmed by 0 bases and J by 5 bases, leaving 7 bases between them. Germline V gene lookup returns CDR1 LNHNV and CDR2 YYDKDF (reference sequence). The CDR3 bases are TGTGCCACCAGCAGAGATCGGGGGTATGGCTACACCTTC. Its protein is CATSRDRGYGYTF.

The V and J genes are TRBV29-1 and TRBJ2-6, with 7 bases lining up with TRBD1. This CDR3 region has 19 residues. Germline V gene sequence: CDR1 SQVTM, CDR2 ANQGSEA. The V segment lost 0 bases and the J segment 0 bases; nucleotides outside the gene matches: 11. This chain's CDR3 is CSVEEGGPQGPSGANVLTF. CDR3 sequence (DNA): TGCAGCGTTGAAGAAGGGGGCCCACAGGGACCCTCTGGGGCCAACGTCCTGACTTTC. Complete variable domain (other parts from reference TRBV29-1 and TRBJ2-6): SAVISQKPSRDICQRGTSLTIQCQVDSQVTMMFWYRQQPGQSLTLIATANQGSEATYESGFVIDKFPISRPNLTFSTLTVSNMSPEDSSIYLCSVEEGGPQGPSGANVLTFGAGSRLTVL.

The genes are TRBV7-2 and TRBJ1-1; D not certain. Per the germline V gene, CDR1 is SGHTA and CDR2 is FQGNSA. Trimming pared 3 bases from V and 11 bases from J, leaving 16 bases between. CDR3 length: 13 residues. The CDR3 DNA reads as TGTGCCAGCAGCTTCCCAACCCGGGGTAGGGCTTTCTTT. It is translated as CASSFPTRGRAFF.

The chain has TRBV7-3 and TRBJ2-3; TRBD2 matches at 8 bases. Germline assignment: CDR1 SGHTA and CDR2 FQGTGA. The CDR3 has 16 amino acids. J gave up 3 bases and V 5 bases, and 10 bases lay outside the gene matches. The CDR3 DNA sequence: TGTGCCAGCAGCCCCCAAGGGGCGGGGGGAACAGATACGCAGTATTTT. This encodes CASSPQGAGGTDTQYF.

The chain couples TRBV18 to TRBJ1-1; D remains ambiguous. This CDR3 has 12 residues. With 1 base removed from V and 8 bases from J, the gap between germline ends came to 8 bases. Looked up from germline, CDR1 is KGHSH and CDR2 is LQKENI. This CDR3 reads CASSPRAGEAFF. Here the CDR3 DNA reads TGTGCCAGCTCACCACGGGCGGGAGAAGCTTTCTTT.

This clone was picked up one time. The junction departs from germline at one end; a sequencing error may be responsible. This chain links TRBV2 with TRBJ2-3; TRBD2 agrees at 15 bases. The CDR3 contains 16 residues. Germline values: CDR1 SNHLY, CDR2 FYNNEI. The CDR3 region is CASREGLAGGLNTQYF. Here the CDR3 DNA reads TGTGCCAGCAGGGAAGGACTAGCGGGAGGGCTAAATACGCAGTATTTT.

J is TRBJ2-1 and V is TRBV11-3; tentatively, D is TRBD2 (5 bases). Trimming took 5 bases from V and 5 from J, leaving 7 bases between them. Germline V lookup: CDR1 SGHNT, CDR2 YENEEA. The CDR3 consists of 12 residues. CDR3 sequence: CASSPGNNEQFF. CDR3 DNA sequence: TGTGCCAGCAGCCCGGGGAACAATGAGCAGTTCTTC.

The chain combines TRBV5-1 with TRBJ2-3, with 16 bases matching TRBD2. Losses at the gene ends were 4 bases for V and 4 bases for J; bases not matched to a gene: 3. Germline V gives CDR1 SGHRS, CDR2 YFSETQ. The CDR3 length is 16 residues. This CDR3 reads CASSPGTSGRADTQYF. In DNA form, the CDR3 reads TGCGCCAGCAGCCCGGGGACTAGCGGGAGGGCAGATACGCAGTATTTT.

The rearrangement joins TRBV5-1 to TRBJ1-6; D is possibly TRBD1 (6 bases). Per germline, CDR1 SGHRS and CDR2 YFSETQ. V was trimmed by 4 bases and J by 8 bases, leaving 13 bases between them. The CDR3 is made up of 14 amino acids. CDR3: CASSLEDRYSPLHF. As DNA, the CDR3 is TGCGCCAGCAGCCTGGAGGACAGATATTCACCCCTCCACTTT.

This clone came up once. This sequence joins TRBV7-2 and TRBJ1-1; possibly TRBD1 for D (6 bases). CDR1 is SGHTA, CDR2 FQGNSA, per germline. This CDR3 has 14 amino acids. V lost 2 bases to trimming and J lost 1 base, with 8 bases between them. The CDR3 loop reads CASSLQGRNTEAFF. CDR3 bases: TGTGCCAGCAGCTTACAGGGGAGGAACACTGAAGCTTTCTTT.

This clone appeared a few times. This chain connects TRBV5-1 to TRBJ2-3; TRBD2 agrees at 8 bases. From germline, CDR1 is SGHRS and CDR2 YFSETQ. The trim removed 0 bases at V and 1 base at J, leaving 7 bases unmatched. CDR3 size: 17 residues. In DNA form, the CDR3 reads TGCGCCAGCAGCTTGGCCTATAGCGGGGAGGGCACAGATACGCAGTATTTT. This encodes CASSLAYSGEGTDTQYF.

The chain has TRBV5-6 and TRBJ1-5; D call uncertain. V lost 2 bases, J lost 3 bases, and 12 bases lay in between. This CDR3 comprises 15 residues. The V gene's germline CDR1 is SGHDT and CDR2 YYEEEE. CDR3: CASSFFTQSNQPQHF. CDR3 in DNA: TGTGCCAGCAGCTTTTTTACCCAGTCCAATCAGCCCCAGCATTTT.

This clone is a singleton in its sample. The rearrangement joins TRBV7-9 to TRBJ2-7; possible D gene TRBD2, 6 bases. The CDR3 is made up of 14 amino acids. Trimming pared 5 bases from V and 5 bases from J, leaving 16 bases between. CDR1 is SEHNR and CDR2 is FQNEAQ in the germline V gene (reference sequence). CDR3 sequence (DNA): TGTGCCAGCAGCCCCCGAGGAGGGAACGACGAGCAGTACTTC. Its protein product is CASSPRGGNDEQYF.

This chain connects TRBV21-1 to TRBJ2-1; the table's D call, TRBD2, has no DNA check behind it. TRBV21-1 is reported as a pseudogene. CDR3 length: 15 residues. As DNA, the CDR3 is TGTGCCAGCAGCAAACAGGAGCGGATCTACAATGAGCAGTTCTTC. Its protein product is CASSKQERIYNEQFF.

The chain links TRBV19 to TRBJ1-2; D not resolved. Germline CDR1 and CDR2: LNHDA and SQIVND (reference sequence). Trimming took off 9 bases at V and 1 base at J, with 6 bases between the two ends. CDR3 length equals 11 residues. CDR3 in amino acids: CASSDNYGYTF. The CDR3 coding sequence is TGTGCCAGCAGCGATAACTATGGCTACACCTTC.

The chain has TRBV5-1 and TRBJ1-4; D is undetermined. CDR3 length: 14 residues. Germline V lookup: CDR1 SGHRS, CDR2 YFSETQ. Trimming pared 4 bases from V and 5 bases from J, leaving 12 bases between. The CDR3 nucleotides are TGCGCCAGCAGCGCAGGCGCAGAGAATGAAAAACTGTTTTTT. It encodes CASSAGAENEKLFF.

The chain has TRBV28 and TRBJ2-7; 9 nucleotides match TRBD2. The ends lost 1 base at V and 1 base at J; junction bases unmatched: 5. The CDR3 sequence is 16 residues long. The germline gives CDR1 MDHEN, CDR2 SYDVKM. DNA for the CDR3: TGTGCCAGCAGTTTATTTTCAGCGGGAGGTTCCTACGAGCAGTACTTC. The encoded protein is CASSLFSAGGSYEQYF.

This chain connects TRBV11-3 to TRBJ2-3; a possible D gene is TRBD2 (6 bases). The CDR3 has 15 residues. Trimming removed 5 bases at V and 6 bases at J, with 18 bases between. Germline values: CDR1 SGHNT, CDR2 YENEEA. Written as DNA, the CDR3 is TGTGCCAGCAGCCCCGGACTATCATACTTCGATACGCAGTATTTT. The encoded protein is CASSPGLSYFDTQYF. The full variable domain, rest sourced from reference TRBV11-3 and TRBJ2-3, is EAGVVQSPRYKIIEKKQPVAFWCNPISGHNTLYWYLQNLGQGPELLIRYENEEAVDDSQLPKDRFSAERLKGVDSTLKIQPAELGDSAVYLCASSPGLSYFDTQYFGPGTRLTVL.

The rearrangement joins TRBV2 to TRBJ1-5; D remains ambiguous. Germline CDR1 reads SNHLY; CDR2 reads FYNNEI. The germline V and J ends were trimmed by 1 base and 7 bases, with 8 bases remaining between them. The CDR3 runs to 13 residues. In DNA form, the CDR3 reads TGTGCCAGCAGTGAAGGCTACTTGCAGCCCCAGCATTTT. Amino acid sequence: CASSEGYLQPQHF.

This clone was seen only once. The chain has TRBV7-8 and TRBJ2-2; the D gene is possibly TRBD2 (5 bases). The CDR3 loop spans 14 amino acids. The V gene lost 5 bases and the J gene lost 7 bases, with 14 bases spanning the gap. The germline V gene encodes CDR1 SGHVS and CDR2 FQNEAQ. CDR3 in amino acids: CASSLLAGGGELFF. The CDR3, as DNA: TGTGCCAGCAGCCTGCTAGCTGGCGGCGGGGAGCTGTTTTTT.

A few counts support this clone. The CDR3 is CSVEREGFEQFF. For the CDR3, the DNA is TGCAGCGTTGAGCGGGAGGGATTTGAGCAGTTCTTC. The chain recombines TRBV29-1 with TRBJ2-1; TRBD2 matches 9 bases. This CDR3 is 12 amino acids long. The germline V gene has CDR1 SQVTM and CDR2 ANQGSEA. V gave up 3 bases and J gave up 9 bases; unmatched junction bases: 3.

CDR3 DNA: TGTGCCAGTAGTATACTGGCGGGAGAGATCTACGAGCAGTACTTC. Translation gives CASSILAGEIYEQYF. J is TRBJ2-7 and V is TRBV19; 7 positions agree with TRBD2. Germline loops: CDR1 LNHDA, CDR2 SQIVND (reference sequence). V was pared by 2 bases and J by 3 bases, with 7 bases of the junction left unmatched. The CDR3 sequence is 15 residues long.

This clone was seen a single time. The chain links TRBV28 to TRBJ1-2; D might be TRBD1 (6 bases). From germline, CDR1 is MDHEN and CDR2 SYDVKM. This CDR3 is 14 amino acids long. Trimming pared 6 bases from V and 0 bases from J, leaving 11 bases between. The CDR3 loop reads CASRRGGPNYGYTF. The CDR3 nucleotides read TGTGCCAGCAGGAGAGGGGGACCTAACTATGGCTACACCTTC.